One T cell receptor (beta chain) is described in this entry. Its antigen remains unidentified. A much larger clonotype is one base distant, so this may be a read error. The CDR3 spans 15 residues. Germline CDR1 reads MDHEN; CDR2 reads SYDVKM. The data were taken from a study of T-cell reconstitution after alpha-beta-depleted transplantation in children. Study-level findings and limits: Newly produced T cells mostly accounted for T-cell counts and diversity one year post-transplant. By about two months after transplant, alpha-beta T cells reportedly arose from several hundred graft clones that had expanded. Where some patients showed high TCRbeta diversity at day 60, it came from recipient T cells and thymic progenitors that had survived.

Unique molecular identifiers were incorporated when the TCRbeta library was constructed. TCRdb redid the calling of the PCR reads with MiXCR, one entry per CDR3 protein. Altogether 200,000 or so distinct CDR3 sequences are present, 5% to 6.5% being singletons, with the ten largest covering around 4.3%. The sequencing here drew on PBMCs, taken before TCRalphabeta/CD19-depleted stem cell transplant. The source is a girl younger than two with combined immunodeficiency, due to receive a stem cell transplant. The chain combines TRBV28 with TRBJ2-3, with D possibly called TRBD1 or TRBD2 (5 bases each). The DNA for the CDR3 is TGTGCCATCAGTCTCCGTGGGGGATACACAGATACGCAGTATTTT. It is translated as CAISLRGGYTDTQYF. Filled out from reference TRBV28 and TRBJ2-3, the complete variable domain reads DVKVTQSSRYLVKRTGEKVFLECVQDMDHENMFWYRQDPGLGLRLIYFSYDVKMKEKGDIPEGYSVSREKKERFSLILESASTNQTSMYLCAISLRGGYTDTQYFGPGTRLTVL.